The rows below give T cell receptor beta chains drawn from one sample of a study of T cells after yellow fever vaccination. TCRdb called the 5' RACE reads again in MiXCR, with one record for every CDR3 protein. The table records 100,000 to 150,000 distinct CDR3 sequences, 6.5% to 8% of them present only once. The sample in question was CD4+ T cells sorted from PBMCs, obtained 10 to 11 days after the first yellow fever vaccination. These TCRs come from a man between 18 and 35 years old who received the YFV17D yellow fever vaccine. CDR3s include the opening cysteine and the closing phenylalanine or tryptophan. A D gene is named only where the DNA matches it firmly.

TRBV7-2,-,TRBJ2-1,CASSLQGHRYNEQFF
TRBV7-2,-,TRBJ1-5,CASSLFQGPQHF
TRBV20-1,-,TRBJ2-7,CSAILGGVYEQYF
TRBV4-1,-,TRBJ2-7,CASSQVQGGWEQYF
TRBV7-3,TRBD1,TRBJ1-5,CASSSPTGDSNQPQHF
TRBV5-1,-,TRBJ1-4,CASSAQPGNPGEKLFF
TRBV12-3/TRBV12-4,TRBD1,TRBJ1-1,CASSSKGGQGPSKAFF
TRBV7-2,-,TRBJ1-5,CASSLKYYSNQPQHF
TRBV10-3,-,TRBJ2-6,CAISEPRAGFVLTF
TRBV20-1,-,TRBJ2-1,CSARDAQGYNEQFF
TRBV20-1,TRBD1,TRBJ1-3,CSARDRQGPGNTIYF
TRBV11-2,-,TRBJ2-1,CASSLDPFLNEQFF
TRBV20-1,-,TRBJ2-3,CSASPSTDTQYF
TRBV7-2,TRBD2,TRBJ2-1,CASSRRGGQNEQFF
TRBV7-9,-,TRBJ2-5,CASSLGGKETQYF
TRBV7-2,-,TRBJ1-5,CASSWGVGGGNQPQHF
TRBV2,TRBD1,TRBJ2-1,CASSGPPGTGEAPYNEQFF
TRBV5-1,TRBD2,TRBJ2-3,CASSPGLAGDSTDTQYF
TRBV10-3,-,TRBJ1-5,CAISEDEGAGQPQHF
TRBV6-1,-,TRBJ1-1,CASNQLTGRAEAFF
TRBV5-1,TRBD2,TRBJ2-3,CASSSVLAGGSDTQYF
TRBV7-9,-,TRBJ2-5,CASSFGVSLGTQYF
TRBV7-2,-,TRBJ2-5,CASSLFGQQETQYF
TRBV5-1,-,TRBJ2-5,CASSLLGETQYF
TRBV9,-,TRBJ2-3,CASSPGWGAGTDTQYF
TRBV3-1,-,TRBJ1-1,CTSSFSGRGMKRNTEAFF
TRBV12-3/TRBV12-4,-,TRBJ1-1,CASSSGPSRNTEAFF
TRBV25-1,TRBD1,TRBJ2-3,CASSVLTGGPTDTQYF
TRBV12-3/TRBV12-4,-,TRBJ1-3,CASSFASGNTIYF
TRBV12-3/TRBV12-4,-,TRBJ2-2,CASSFQKNTGELFF
TRBV5-1,-,TRBJ2-5,CASSLGGVQETQYF
TRBV25-1,TRBD1,TRBJ2-1,CASRRGQTRGHNEQFF
TRBV5-1,-,TRBJ1-1,CASSLGFVVNTEAFF
TRBV5-4,TRBD2,TRBJ2-3,CASSLFGAGGPTDTQYF
TRBV20-1,-,TRBJ2-1,CSARDGRGAYEQFF
TRBV7-2,-,TRBJ2-2,CASSLQVRELFF
TRBV5-1,-,TRBJ1-2,CASSLTIQDYGYTF
TRBV27,-,TRBJ2-3,CASSEERLSTDTQYF
TRBV2,-,TRBJ2-5,CASSEHQETQYF
TRBV27,-,TRBJ1-1,CASSRDYRVANTEAFF
TRBV20-1,-,TRBJ2-5,CSARHPMGGETQYF
TRBV6-2/TRBV6-3,TRBD1,TRBJ1-1,CATVPRTGRTEAFF
TRBV6-5,-,TRBJ1-1,CASKDRTQLMNTEAFF
TRBV28,-,TRBJ1-1,CASSASLGGQLNTEAFF
TRBV7-2,-,TRBJ2-2,CASTQGTSTGELFF
TRBV6-2/TRBV6-3,TRBD1,TRBJ1-2,CASSYSGTANYGYTF
TRBV7-9,TRBD1,TRBJ1-4,CAIQGALLEKLFF
TRBV5-1,TRBD1,TRBJ2-5,CASSKGQDQETQYF
TRBV6-6,-,TRBJ1-4,CASSYGGQGPTNEKLFF
TRBV5-1,-,TRBJ1-5,CASSLDALSQPQHF
TRBV7-3,TRBD2,TRBJ2-5,CASSFSGGAETQYF
TRBV7-2,-,TRBJ2-5,CASSLMGAVYQETQYF
TRBV15,-,TRBJ2-2,CATSRDLLGELFF
TRBV5-1,TRBD2,TRBJ2-3,CASSLAPRGGRVDTQYF
TRBV9,-,TRBJ1-5,CASSKGVRNQPQHF
TRBV3-1,TRBD2,TRBJ2-3,CASSQGLAGTDTQYF
TRBV7-2,-,TRBJ2-7,CASSSQVASKPYEQYF
TRBV5-1,-,TRBJ1-5,CASSLEGGDQPQHF
TRBV12-3/TRBV12-4,-,TRBJ2-3,CASTASLGQTDTQYF